This entry lists 29 T cell receptor beta chains sequenced from one sample in a study of blood T cell repertoires in COVID-19. Measured with immunoSEQ multiplex PCR; TCRdb has only the in-frame clones, and not every one. Found here are about 250,000 clones, roughly nine tenths of them singletons; the top ten hold over 2%. The material sequenced was PBMCs or T cells enriched from blood (not recorded which). These receptors were taken from a woman under 30 who had recovered from COVID-19.

This clone was detected once. CDR3 region: CASSLVAGGEQYF. The DNA of the CDR3 is TGTGCCAGCAGCTTAGTCGCAGGGGGCGAGCAGTACTTC. V gene TRBV13 combines with J gene TRBJ2-7; 7 nucleotides match TRBD1. The V and J ends lost 1 base and 6 bases, in that order; junction bases with no gene match: 3. From germline, CDR1 is PRHDT and CDR2 FYEKMQ (reference sequence). The CDR3 has 13 residues.

V gene TRBV5-4 combines with J gene TRBJ2-7; possibly TRBD2 for D (5 bases). The V end lost 4 bases, the J end lost 1 base, and 15 bases lay between the germline ends. The CDR3 spans 15 residues. From germline, CDR1 is SGHNT and CDR2 YYREEE (reference sequence). The CDR3 DNA reads as TGTGCCAGCAGCCTATCTTCGGGGTCTTCCTACGAGCAGTACTTC. Protein sequence: CASSLSSGSSYEQYF.

V usage is TRBV4-2 and J usage is TRBJ1-1; no reliable D call. This CDR3 spans 15 amino acids. The germline V gene encodes CDR1 LGHNA and CDR2 YNFKEQ. Trimming cost V 0 bases and J 1 base, with 9 bases left between them. The CDR3 DNA follows: TGTGCCAGCAGCCAAGATCGAACAGAGAACACTGAAGCTTTCTTT. Translated, it gives CASSQDRTENTEAFF.

The V call is TRBV5-4, the J call TRBJ1-2; D is unclear. CDR1 is SGHNT, CDR2 YYREEE, per germline (reference sequence). This CDR3 has 15 amino acids. V lost 4 bases and J 5 bases, leaving 18 bases between the germline ends. CDR3 sequence reads: CASSTSSGSGYGYTF. CDR3 bases: TGTGCCAGCAGCACTTCGAGTGGCTCGGGATATGGCTACACCTTC.

The gene calls are TRBV19 and TRBJ1-2; the D is unclear. The CDR3 consists of 14 residues. Germline-derived CDR1 and CDR2 are LNHDA and SQIVND (reference sequence). The V end was cut by 3 bases, the J end by 0 bases, with 8 bases between. The CDR3: CASSMAGTNYGYTF. In DNA, the CDR3 is TGTGCCAGTAGTATGGCGGGGACTAACTATGGCTACACCTTC.

This chain joins TRBV10-1 and TRBJ2-3, with 8 bases matching TRBD2. Germline loops: CDR1 WNHNN, CDR2 SYGVQD (reference sequence). The CDR3 has 16 amino acids. With V trimmed by 3 bases and J by 3 bases, 8 bases remained unmatched. The CDR3 sequence: CASSDTSAGVTDTQYF. As DNA, the CDR3 is TGCGCCAGCAGTGACACTTCAGCGGGGGTGACAGATACGCAGTATTTT.

This clone occurred once. This sequence joins TRBV11-2 and TRBJ1-1; D not resolved. V gave up 3 bases and J gave up 5 bases, with 10 bases separating them. Germline V lookup: CDR1 SGHAT, CDR2 FQNNGV. The CDR3 loop spans 13 amino acids. The CDR3 coding sequence is TGTGCCAGCAGCTTGGAGGGCAGGACTGAAGCTTTCTTT. This sequence encodes CASSLEGRTEAFF.

This clone was seen once. The V and J genes are TRBV5-1 and TRBJ1-1, with D possibly TRBD1 on 6 matching bases. The germline V and J ends were trimmed by 4 bases and 1 base, with 17 bases remaining between them. The CDR3 runs 16 residues. Germline values: CDR1 SGHRS, CDR2 YFSETQ. The CDR3: CASSTGNSGANTEAFF. The CDR3 bases are TGCGCCAGCAGCACTGGGAACTCAGGGGCGAACACTGAAGCTTTCTTT.

The rearrangement joins TRBV5-1 to TRBJ1-2; D possibly corresponds to TRBD1 (6 bases). The germline gives CDR1 SGHRS, CDR2 YFSETQ. This CDR3 comprises 13 residues. V was pared by 0 bases and J by 6 bases, with 9 bases between. This CDR3 is CASSLVQGNGYTF. Here the CDR3 DNA reads TGCGCCAGCAGCTTGGTACAGGGTAATGGCTACACCTTC.

The chain uses TRBV6-1 and TRBJ2-3; 14 nucleotides match TRBD2. Germline V gives CDR1 MNHNS, CDR2 SASEGT. The CDR3 spans 16 residues. The trim removed 3 bases at V and 4 bases at J, leaving 3 bases unmatched. The CDR3 DNA reads as TGTGCCAGCAGTGACCGGGGACTAGCGGGGGCAGATACGCAGTATTTT. It yields the protein CASSDRGLAGADTQYF.

This rearrangement joins TRBV27 to TRBJ1-6, with TRBD1 matching 7 bases. Unmatched junction bases numbered 12, after V lost 6 bases and J lost 13 bases. Germline loops: CDR1 MNHEY, CDR2 SMNVEV (reference sequence). This CDR3 spans 14 amino acids. In DNA, the CDR3 is TGTGCCAGCAGGATGACAGGGTCGTTTGATCCCCTCCACTTT. Its protein product is CASRMTGSFDPLHF.

V and J are TRBV10-3 and TRBJ2-5, with D maybe TRBD1 (6 bases). This CDR3 spans 13 amino acids. Looked up from germline, CDR1 is ENHRY and CDR2 is SYGVKD. Trimming cost V 5 bases and J 4 bases, with 11 bases left between them. The CDR3, as DNA: TGTGCCATCAGTACGGACAGCAGAGAGACCCAGTACTTC. Translated, it gives CAISTDSRETQYF.

The chain uses TRBV3-1 (or the pseudogene TRBV3-2) and TRBJ2-7; D is perhaps TRBD2 (5 bases). V shed 1 base and J shed 2 bases, with 12 bases lying between them. CDR1 is LGHDT, CDR2 YNNKEL, per germline (reference sequence). This CDR3 region has 15 residues. The CDR3 loop reads CASSQGRGLPYEQYF. As DNA, the CDR3 is TGTGCCAGCAGCCAAGGACGAGGGTTACCCTACGAGCAGTACTTC.

The chain employs TRBV5-5 and TRBJ1-5; D uncertain. Germline V gene sequence: CDR1 SGHKS, CDR2 YYEKEE (reference sequence). The CDR3 extends over 13 amino acids. V was shortened by 1 base and J by 0 bases, with 2 bases between the two germline ends. CDR3 amino acids: CASSLRSNQPQHF. Written as DNA, the CDR3 is TGTGCCAGCAGCTTGCGTAGCAATCAGCCCCAGCATTTT.

CDR3 in DNA: TGTGCCAGCAGCCAAGAAGTAACAGGGTCTAGCTACACCTTC. The encoded protein is CASSQEVTGSSYTF. The V call is TRBV3-1 (or the pseudogene TRBV3-2), the J call TRBJ1-2; a possible D gene is TRBD1 (6 bases). CDR3 length: 14 residues. V lost 0 bases, J lost 9 bases, and 14 bases lay in between. The V gene's germline CDR1 is LGHDT and CDR2 YNNKEL (reference sequence).

At least ten counts were recorded for this clone. V and J are TRBV10-3 and TRBJ1-2, with TRBD1 as a possible D gene (5 bases). The CDR3 is 13 residues long. Germline V CDR1 and CDR2: ENHRY, SYGVKD. The V end lost 6 bases, the J end lost 7 bases, and 15 bases lay between the germline ends. Written as DNA, the CDR3 is TGTGCCATCAGCGACTCCGGGGGAGGTGGCTACACCTTC. It translates to CAISDSGGGGYTF.

This clone was recorded once. The rearrangement links TRBV29-1 to TRBJ2-1, with D maybe TRBD1 (6 bases). This CDR3 has 12 residues. V was clipped by 4 bases and J by 7 bases, with 11 bases between them. The germline V gene encodes CDR1 SQVTM and CDR2 ANQGSEA. The CDR3 loop reads CSVGDRLNEQFF. Here the CDR3 DNA reads TGCAGCGTTGGAGACAGGTTGAATGAGCAGTTCTTC.

DNA of the CDR3: TGTGCCAGCAGCGTATGGGACAGGGCTGAGGATGGCTACACCTTC. Encoded protein: CASSVWDRAEDGYTF. The gene calls are TRBV9 and TRBJ1-2; TRBD1 matches at 9 bases. The V gene's germline CDR1 is SGDLS and CDR2 YYNGEE. V lost 1 base, J lost 6 bases, and 7 bases stayed unmatched. This CDR3 is 15 amino acids long.

The chain uses TRBV2 and TRBJ1-6, with TRBD1 matching 7 bases. V trimming: 0 bases; J trimming: 7 bases; junction bases outside the gene matches: 12. CDR3 length: 18 residues. Germline CDR1 and CDR2: SNHLY and FYNNEI. CDR3: CASSEALQGVGINSPLHF. For the CDR3, the DNA is TGTGCCAGCAGTGAAGCGCTTCAGGGGGTCGGGATAAATTCACCCCTCCACTTT.

This chain connects TRBV2 to TRBJ1-1; unclear D gene. The CDR3 consists of 13 residues. The V and J ends lost 1 base and 2 bases respectively, with 5 bases between them. Germline loops: CDR1 SNHLY, CDR2 FYNNEI. CDR3 sequence reads: CASSEDSNTEAFF. In nucleotides, the CDR3 is TGTGCCAGCAGTGAAGACAGTAACACTGAAGCTTTCTTT.

The rearrangement uses TRBV28 and TRBJ2-1, with 12 bases matching TRBD2. The CDR3 is 16 residues long. V shed 7 bases and J 6 bases; nucleotides not matched to a gene: 10. CDR1 is MDHEN and CDR2 is SYDVKM in the germline V gene. CDR3 in amino acids: CASTPRGTSGFNEQFF. The CDR3 bases are TGTGCCAGCACTCCCCGGGGGACTAGCGGGTTCAATGAGCAGTTCTTC. Variable domain in full (rest from reference TRBV28 and TRBJ2-1): DVKVTQSSRYLVKRTGEKVFLECVQDMDHENMFWYRQDPGLGLRLIYFSYDVKMKEKGDIPEGYSVSREKKERFSLILESASTNQTSMYLCASTPRGTSGFNEQFFGPGTRLTVL.

The chain combines TRBV18 with TRBJ1-2, with 9 bases aligning to TRBD1. V trimming: 3 bases; J trimming: 8 bases; junction bases outside the gene matches: 7. Germline V gene sequence: CDR1 KGHSH, CDR2 LQKENI. This CDR3 is built from 14 residues. CDR3 amino acids: CASSPLGTGYGYTF. CDR3 bases: TGTGCCAGCTCACCCCTTGGGACAGGGTACGGCTACACCTTC. The full variable domain, completed using reference TRBV18 and TRBJ1-2, is NAGVMQNPRHLVRRRGQEARLRCSPMKGHSHVYWYRQLPEEGLKFMVYLQKENIIDESGMPKERFSAEFPKEGPSILRIQQVVRGDSAAYFCASSPLGTGYGYTFGSGTRLTVV.

This rearrangement joins TRBV3-1 (or the pseudogene TRBV3-2) to TRBJ2-3; 8 positions match TRBD2. The CDR3 has 13 amino acids. CDR1 and CDR2 from the germline V gene are LGHDT and YNNKEL (reference sequence). J gave up 4 bases and V 4 bases, and 1 base lay outside the gene matches. The CDR3 region is CASSLRGADTQYF. The CDR3 nucleotides read TGTGCCAGCAGCCTGCGGGGGGCAGATACGCAGTATTTT.

The chain joins TRBV9 to TRBJ1-2; D remains unclear. CDR3 length: 13 amino acids. The V gene's germline CDR1 is SGDLS and CDR2 YYNGEE. V shed 4 bases and J shed 4 bases, with 11 bases lying between them. The CDR3 spells CASSRRAGYGYTF. The CDR3 region has the DNA TGTGCCAGCAGCAGAAGGGCGGGCTATGGCTACACCTTC.

This sequence joins TRBV10-2 and TRBJ1-5; 11 bases map to TRBD1. Germline CDR1 is WSHSY and CDR2 is SAAADI. CDR3 size: 16 residues. The ends lost 2 bases at V and 3 bases at J; junction bases unmatched: 3. The CDR3 reads CASSERGQGVNQPQHF. The DNA of the CDR3 is TGCGCCAGCAGTGAGAGGGGACAGGGGGTCAATCAGCCCCAGCATTTT.

V usage is TRBV5-4 and J usage is TRBJ1-1; D is perhaps TRBD1 (5 bases). The V and J ends lost 4 bases and 8 bases respectively, with 12 bases between them. CDR1 and CDR2 (germline): SGHNT, YYREEE (reference sequence). CDR3 length: 12 amino acids. CDR3 region: CASSGMGLEAFF. DNA of the CDR3: TGTGCCAGCAGCGGTATGGGGCTAGAAGCTTTCTTT.

The chain links TRBV20-1 to TRBJ1-6; 8 nucleotides align to TRBD1. Looked up from germline, CDR1 is DFQATT and CDR2 is SNEGSKA (reference sequence). V lost 3 bases to trimming and J lost 6 bases; unmatched junction nucleotides: 1. The CDR3 is 13 amino acids. CDR3: CSASGQGNSPLHF. CDR3 coding DNA: TGCAGTGCTAGTGGACAGGGTAATTCACCCCTCCACTTT.

The chain recombines TRBV5-1 with TRBJ1-2; 7 positions agree with TRBD1. After removal of 4 bases from V and 8 bases from J, the junction contained 11 bases not matched to a gene. This CDR3 spans 14 amino acids. Per germline, CDR1 SGHRS and CDR2 YFSETQ. Written as DNA, the CDR3 is TGCGCCAGCAGCCCGAGCGGACAGGTAGAGGGCTACACCTTC. The encoded protein is CASSPSGQVEGYTF.

This chain links TRBV3-1 (or the pseudogene TRBV3-2) with TRBJ2-2, with 8 bases matching TRBD1. CDR1 and CDR2 (germline): LGHDT, YNNKEL (reference sequence). CDR3 length: 18 amino acids. Trimming took 1 base from V and 7 from J; bases not matched to a gene: 14. CDR3 sequence reads: CASSQGRQGAILGGELFF. The CDR3 region has the DNA TGTGCCAGCAGCCAAGGGCGGCAGGGGGCGATTCTTGGCGGGGAGCTGTTTTTT.